Listed below are T cell receptor beta chains from one sample, sequenced in a study of blood T cell repertoires in COVID-19. Clones were read by immunoSEQ multiplex PCR, and TCRdb kept only the in-frame ones, dropping some. The sample carries about 170,000 clones, approximately 77% recorded once. Sequenced sample: peripheral blood. These receptor sequences come from a woman older than 75 with active or convalescent COVID-19. Both conserved end residues are part of each CDR3. The order of the fields is D gene, V gene, clone size, J gene, CDR3 DNA, CDR3 protein. D genes are given only for firm matches. Not all rows give a size; the values are once, few, many and, for expanded clones, a class.

D gene: .; V gene: TRBV30; clone size: .; J gene: TRBJ2-2; CDR3 DNA: TGTGCCTGGAGTGTACGAGGGGGGGTGCCCGGGGAGCTGTTTTTT; CDR3 protein: CAWSVRGGVPGELFF
D gene: TRBD2; V gene: TRBV7-8; clone size: .; J gene: TRBJ2-3; CDR3 DNA: TGTGCCAGCAGACCCGGGGGGGGCTCTAGCACAGATACGCAGTATTTT; CDR3 protein: CASRPGGGSSTDTQYF
D gene: TRBD2; V gene: TRBV9; clone size: .; J gene: TRBJ2-1; CDR3 DNA: TGTGCCAGCAGCGTAGCGGGAGGTTCCCGCAATGAGCAGTTCTTC; CDR3 protein: CASSVAGGSRNEQFF
D gene: .; V gene: TRBV6-5; clone size: .; J gene: TRBJ2-7; CDR3 DNA: TGTGCCAGTCGACTAGTCTACGAGCAGTACTTC; CDR3 protein: CASRLVYEQYF
D gene: .; V gene: TRBV28; clone size: .; J gene: TRBJ2-3; CDR3 DNA: TGTGCCAGCACCGGAGGGGCCAACACAGATACGCAGTATTTT; CDR3 protein: CASTGGANTDTQYF
D gene: TRBD2; V gene: TRBV7-2; clone size: .; J gene: TRBJ2-7; CDR3 DNA: TGTGCCAGCAGCTTAGCACGGGGGAGGGGCTACGAGCAGTACTTC; CDR3 protein: CASSLARGRGYEQYF
D gene: .; V gene: TRBV21-1; clone size: .; J gene: TRBJ2-7; CDR3 DNA: TGTGCCAGCAGCAATGGACTAGAAGTTACCTACGAGCAGTACTTC; CDR3 protein: CASSNGLEVTYEQYF
D gene: .; V gene: TRBV20-1; clone size: .; J gene: TRBJ1-1; CDR3 DNA: TGCAGTGCTAGTGAGGGCCAAGAAGCTTTCTTT; CDR3 protein: CSASEGQEAFF
D gene: .; V gene: TRBV18; clone size: .; J gene: TRBJ2-3; CDR3 DNA: TGTGCCAGCTCTCTTCACGGCGGCGGAAACACAGATACGCAGTATTTT; CDR3 protein: CASSLHGGGNTDTQYF
D gene: .; V gene: TRBV5-4; clone size: .; J gene: TRBJ1-1; CDR3 DNA: TGTGCCAGCAGCTTGGTTGGGGCAGGGAGGGACACTGAAGCTTTCTTT; CDR3 protein: CASSLVGAGRDTEAFF
D gene: .; V gene: TRBV3-1/TRBV3-2; clone size: .; J gene: TRBJ1-6; CDR3 DNA: TGTGCCACCTCGTTACAGGCCTATAATTCACCCCTCCACTTT; CDR3 protein: CATSLQAYNSPLHF
D gene: TRBD1; V gene: TRBV3-1/TRBV3-2; clone size: .; J gene: TRBJ2-7; CDR3 DNA: TGTGCCAGCAGCCGCCCGACAGGGGGACACAAACTCTACGAGCAGTACTTC; CDR3 protein: CASSRPTGGHKLYEQYF
D gene: .; V gene: TRBV14; clone size: .; J gene: TRBJ1-2; CDR3 DNA: TGTGCCAGCAGCCGAGACATTAACTATGGCTACACCTTC; CDR3 protein: CASSRDINYGYTF
D gene: TRBD2; V gene: TRBV3-1/TRBV3-2; clone size: .; J gene: TRBJ2-5; CDR3 DNA: TGTGCCAGCATCATTAGCGGGAGGGTGGAGACCCAGTACTTC; CDR3 protein: CASIISGRVETQYF
D gene: TRBD2; V gene: TRBV29-1; clone size: many; J gene: TRBJ2-3; CDR3 DNA: TGCAGCGTCCGCGGGCTAGCGGGAGCAGATACGCAGTATTTT; CDR3 protein: CSVRGLAGADTQYF
D gene: .; V gene: TRBV15; clone size: once; J gene: TRBJ2-3; CDR3 DNA: TGTGCCACCAGCAGAGATCCGGGGGAAGATACGCAGTATTTT; CDR3 protein: CATSRDPGEDTQYF
D gene: TRBD2; V gene: TRBV2; clone size: .; J gene: TRBJ2-1; CDR3 DNA: TGTGCCAGCAGGACCGGACTAGCCCGATCCTATGAGCAGTTCTTC; CDR3 protein: CASRTGLARSYEQFF
D gene: TRBD1; V gene: TRBV24-1; clone size: .; J gene: TRBJ1-1; CDR3 DNA: TGTGCCACCAGTGATTCATCAGGACAGGGGGCCTCTGAAGCTTTCTTT; CDR3 protein: CATSDSSGQGASEAFF
D gene: TRBD2; V gene: TRBV28; clone size: .; J gene: TRBJ2-2; CDR3 DNA: TGTGCCAGCCGGTGGGACTACAACACCGGGGAGCTGTTTTTT; CDR3 protein: CASRWDYNTGELFF
D gene: TRBD1; V gene: TRBV5-1; clone size: .; J gene: TRBJ1-1; CDR3 DNA: TGCGCCAGCAGCTTGGGGGATGGACAGGGCCGAGCTTTCTTT; CDR3 protein: CASSLGDGQGRAFF
D gene: .; V gene: TRBV6-1; clone size: .; J gene: TRBJ1-4; CDR3 DNA: TGTGCCAGCAGTGAACGGGGTACAACTAATGAAAAACTGTTTTTT; CDR3 protein: CASSERGTTNEKLFF
D gene: TRBD2; V gene: TRBV24-1; clone size: once; J gene: TRBJ2-1; CDR3 DNA: TGTGCCACCAGTCCTGGACTAGTCGACAATGAGCAGTTCTTC; CDR3 protein: CATSPGLVDNEQFF
D gene: .; V gene: TRBV6-5; clone size: .; J gene: TRBJ1-2; CDR3 DNA: TGTGCCAGCAGTAGGACAGAACGCTATGGCTACACCTTC; CDR3 protein: CASSRTERYGYTF
D gene: TRBD1; V gene: TRBV20-1; clone size: .; J gene: TRBJ1-2; CDR3 DNA: TGCAGTGCTAGTCCCCTCACAGGGGGCACAGACTATGGCTACACCTTC; CDR3 protein: CSASPLTGGTDYGYTF
D gene: .; V gene: TRBV5-4; clone size: .; J gene: TRBJ1-1; CDR3 DNA: TGTGCCAGCAGCTCCGCCGGGACATCGAACACTGAAGCTTTCTTT; CDR3 protein: CASSSAGTSNTEAFF
D gene: TRBD2; V gene: TRBV24-1; clone size: .; J gene: TRBJ2-3; CDR3 DNA: TGTGCCACCAGTGAGTTTGCAGCCGGGACTAGCGGGGCGCAGTATTTT; CDR3 protein: CATSEFAAGTSGAQYF
D gene: TRBD1; V gene: TRBV7-2; clone size: .; J gene: TRBJ1-4; CDR3 DNA: TGTGCCAGCAGCCCAGGGGGCCTTGAAAAACTGTTTTTT; CDR3 protein: CASSPGGLEKLFF
D gene: .; V gene: TRBV3-1/TRBV3-2; clone size: .; J gene: TRBJ1-5; CDR3 DNA: TGTGCCAGCAGCCAGGGACACGTTAGCAATCAGCCCCAGCATTTT; CDR3 protein: CASSQGHVSNQPQHF
D gene: TRBD1; V gene: TRBV6-5; clone size: .; J gene: TRBJ1-2; CDR3 DNA: TGTGCCAGCAGTCTCTCCGGGACAGGGGTTTATGGCTACACCTTC; CDR3 protein: CASSLSGTGVYGYTF
D gene: TRBD1; V gene: TRBV6-5; clone size: .; J gene: TRBJ1-3; CDR3 DNA: TGTGCCAGCAGTTATGGGACAGGGTCCATATATTTT; CDR3 protein: CASSYGTGSIYF
D gene: .; V gene: TRBV28; clone size: .; J gene: TRBJ2-6; CDR3 DNA: TGTGCCAGCAGTTTACTAGGGGGGGCCTCTGGGGCCAACGTCCTGACTTTC; CDR3 protein: CASSLLGGASGANVLTF
D gene: .; V gene: TRBV5-1; clone size: few; J gene: TRBJ1-1; CDR3 DNA: TGCGCCAGCAGCCCGACAAGCCGGAACACTGAAGCTTTCTTT; CDR3 protein: CASSPTSRNTEAFF
D gene: TRBD1; V gene: TRBV30; clone size: .; J gene: TRBJ1-1; CDR3 DNA: TGTGCCTGGACCCAAGGGACAGGGAGCTTGAACACTGAAGCTTTCTTT; CDR3 protein: CAWTQGTGSLNTEAFF
D gene: TRBD1; V gene: TRBV7-8; clone size: .; J gene: TRBJ1-5; CDR3 DNA: TGTGCCAGCAGCTCTGTCGGGACAGGGCTCCAGCCCCAGCATTTT; CDR3 protein: CASSSVGTGLQPQHF
D gene: .; V gene: TRBV27; clone size: .; J gene: TRBJ1-2; CDR3 DNA: TGTGCCAGCAGCTCCCTTGGGGCGGGACTGAACTATGGCTACACCTTC; CDR3 protein: CASSSLGAGLNYGYTF
D gene: TRBD1; V gene: TRBV19; clone size: .; J gene: TRBJ1-5; CDR3 DNA: TGTGCCACCAACCCGGACAGGGGATTGAGTCAGCCCCAGCATTTT; CDR3 protein: CATNPDRGLSQPQHF
D gene: .; V gene: TRBV3-1/TRBV3-2; clone size: .; J gene: TRBJ2-7; CDR3 DNA: TGTGCCAGCAGCCAAGATCTCGGTTCAGGGCCCTACGAGCAGTACTTC; CDR3 protein: CASSQDLGSGPYEQYF
D gene: TRBD1; V gene: TRBV5-4; clone size: .; J gene: TRBJ2-7; CDR3 DNA: TGTGCCAGCAGCATGGCCGGGACAGGGTCTTCCGAGCAGTACTTC; CDR3 protein: CASSMAGTGSSEQYF
D gene: .; V gene: TRBV4-1; clone size: .; J gene: TRBJ2-7; CDR3 DNA: TGCGCCAGCAGCCAAGACTCTTCCTCCTACGAGCAGTACTTC; CDR3 protein: CASSQDSSSYEQYF
D gene: TRBD1; V gene: TRBV10-3; clone size: .; J gene: TRBJ1-2; CDR3 DNA: TGTGCCATCAGTGAACCGGGACAGGCCCTCGGGGGGACCTTC; CDR3 protein: CAISEPGQALGGTF
D gene: TRBD1; V gene: TRBV10-3; clone size: .; J gene: TRBJ2-1; CDR3 DNA: TGTGCCACAGTCAGGGGGAATGAGCAGTTCTTC; CDR3 protein: CATVRGNEQFF
D gene: .; V gene: TRBV5-8; clone size: .; J gene: TRBJ2-6; CDR3 DNA: TGTGCCAGCACCCTCTCTGGGGCCAACGTCCTGACTTTC; CDR3 protein: CASTLSGANVLTF